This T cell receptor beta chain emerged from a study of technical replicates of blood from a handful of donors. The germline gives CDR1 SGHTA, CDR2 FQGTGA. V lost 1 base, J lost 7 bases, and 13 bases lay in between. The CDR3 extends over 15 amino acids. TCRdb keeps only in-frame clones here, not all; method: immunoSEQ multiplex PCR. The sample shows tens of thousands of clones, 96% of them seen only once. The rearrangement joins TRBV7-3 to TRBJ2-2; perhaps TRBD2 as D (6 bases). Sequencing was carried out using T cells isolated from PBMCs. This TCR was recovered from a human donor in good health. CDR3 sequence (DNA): TGTGCCAGCAGCTTAAGGACTTCAGCGGGCGGGGAGCTGTTTTTT. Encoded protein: CASSLRTSAGGELFF.